The 3 T cell receptor beta chains given below trace back to one sample, sequenced in a study of T cells in Graves' hyperthyroidism and ophthalmopathy. TCR beta CDR3 region amplification was performed from RNA transcripts. The TCR CDR3 first-round RT-PCR relied on the HTBI primer set. Via MiXCR, TCRdb re-called the multiplex PCR reads, giving one row per CDR3 protein. Of some 380,000 distinct CDR3 sequences in the sample, roughly 14% were seen once. The specimen was blood. The origin of the receptors is a man younger than 40 with Graves' hyperthyroidism that later progressed to Graves' ophthalmopathy.

In its sample, this clonotype was seen many times. The V call is TRBV20-1, the J call TRBJ2-4; 8 bases match TRBD1. The germline V gene encodes CDR1 DFQATT and CDR2 SNEGSKA (reference sequence). The CDR3 consists of 13 residues. V lost 5 bases, J lost 4 bases, and 4 bases stayed unmatched. Written as DNA, the CDR3 is TGCAGTGCTCCTTGGACAGGGAAAAACATTCAGTACTTC. Translation gives CSAPWTGKNIQYF.

This clonotype was counted many times. The CDR3 loop reads CASSRGPKGTEAFF. The DNA for the CDR3 is TGCGCCAGCAGCCGGGGACCAAAGGGCACTGAAGCTTTCTTT. The chain recombines TRBV5-1 with TRBJ1-1; possible D gene TRBD1, 5 bases. The CDR3 spans 14 residues. Trimming cost V 4 bases and J 4 bases, with 14 bases left between them. Germline V lookup: CDR1 SGHRS, CDR2 YFSETQ.

This clonotype has at least ten counts. The chain joins TRBV7-9 to TRBJ2-7, with D perhaps matching TRBD2 (6 bases). The CDR3 length is 16 residues. The germline V gene encodes CDR1 SEHNR and CDR2 FQNEAQ (reference sequence). Trimming took 5 bases from V and 4 from J, leaving 21 bases between them. The CDR3: CASSPTPGLASYEQYF. CDR3 DNA: TGTGCCAGCAGCCCTACGCCGGGACTGGCATCATACGAGCAGTACTTC. The whole variable domain, filled in from reference TRBV7-9 and TRBJ2-7, reads DTGVSQNPRHKITKRGQNVTFRCDPISEHNRLYWYRQTLGQGPEFLTYFQNEAQLEKSRLLSDRFSAERPKGSFSTLEIQRTEQGDSAMYLCASSPTPGLASYEQYFGPGTRLTVT.